This TCR beta chain stems from a study of blood T cell repertoires in COVID-19. V gave up 0 bases and J gave up 4 bases; unmatched junction bases: 4. The CDR3 consists of 15 residues. Assay used: immunoSEQ multiplex PCR; TCRdb lists only in-frame clones, some missing. This repertoire shows about 220,000 clones, around four fifths found once; its top ten account for approximately 5%. The specimen sequenced was peripheral blood. This chain uses TRBV23-1 with TRBJ2-7; 9 bases match TRBD1. TRBV23-1 is an ORF; its function is uncertain. The sequence was collected from a woman in her sixties who had recovered from COVID-19. CDR3 protein: CASSQSPGTGYEQYF. CDR3 in DNA: TGCGCCAGCAGTCAATCGCCGGGGACAGGGTACGAGCAGTACTTC.